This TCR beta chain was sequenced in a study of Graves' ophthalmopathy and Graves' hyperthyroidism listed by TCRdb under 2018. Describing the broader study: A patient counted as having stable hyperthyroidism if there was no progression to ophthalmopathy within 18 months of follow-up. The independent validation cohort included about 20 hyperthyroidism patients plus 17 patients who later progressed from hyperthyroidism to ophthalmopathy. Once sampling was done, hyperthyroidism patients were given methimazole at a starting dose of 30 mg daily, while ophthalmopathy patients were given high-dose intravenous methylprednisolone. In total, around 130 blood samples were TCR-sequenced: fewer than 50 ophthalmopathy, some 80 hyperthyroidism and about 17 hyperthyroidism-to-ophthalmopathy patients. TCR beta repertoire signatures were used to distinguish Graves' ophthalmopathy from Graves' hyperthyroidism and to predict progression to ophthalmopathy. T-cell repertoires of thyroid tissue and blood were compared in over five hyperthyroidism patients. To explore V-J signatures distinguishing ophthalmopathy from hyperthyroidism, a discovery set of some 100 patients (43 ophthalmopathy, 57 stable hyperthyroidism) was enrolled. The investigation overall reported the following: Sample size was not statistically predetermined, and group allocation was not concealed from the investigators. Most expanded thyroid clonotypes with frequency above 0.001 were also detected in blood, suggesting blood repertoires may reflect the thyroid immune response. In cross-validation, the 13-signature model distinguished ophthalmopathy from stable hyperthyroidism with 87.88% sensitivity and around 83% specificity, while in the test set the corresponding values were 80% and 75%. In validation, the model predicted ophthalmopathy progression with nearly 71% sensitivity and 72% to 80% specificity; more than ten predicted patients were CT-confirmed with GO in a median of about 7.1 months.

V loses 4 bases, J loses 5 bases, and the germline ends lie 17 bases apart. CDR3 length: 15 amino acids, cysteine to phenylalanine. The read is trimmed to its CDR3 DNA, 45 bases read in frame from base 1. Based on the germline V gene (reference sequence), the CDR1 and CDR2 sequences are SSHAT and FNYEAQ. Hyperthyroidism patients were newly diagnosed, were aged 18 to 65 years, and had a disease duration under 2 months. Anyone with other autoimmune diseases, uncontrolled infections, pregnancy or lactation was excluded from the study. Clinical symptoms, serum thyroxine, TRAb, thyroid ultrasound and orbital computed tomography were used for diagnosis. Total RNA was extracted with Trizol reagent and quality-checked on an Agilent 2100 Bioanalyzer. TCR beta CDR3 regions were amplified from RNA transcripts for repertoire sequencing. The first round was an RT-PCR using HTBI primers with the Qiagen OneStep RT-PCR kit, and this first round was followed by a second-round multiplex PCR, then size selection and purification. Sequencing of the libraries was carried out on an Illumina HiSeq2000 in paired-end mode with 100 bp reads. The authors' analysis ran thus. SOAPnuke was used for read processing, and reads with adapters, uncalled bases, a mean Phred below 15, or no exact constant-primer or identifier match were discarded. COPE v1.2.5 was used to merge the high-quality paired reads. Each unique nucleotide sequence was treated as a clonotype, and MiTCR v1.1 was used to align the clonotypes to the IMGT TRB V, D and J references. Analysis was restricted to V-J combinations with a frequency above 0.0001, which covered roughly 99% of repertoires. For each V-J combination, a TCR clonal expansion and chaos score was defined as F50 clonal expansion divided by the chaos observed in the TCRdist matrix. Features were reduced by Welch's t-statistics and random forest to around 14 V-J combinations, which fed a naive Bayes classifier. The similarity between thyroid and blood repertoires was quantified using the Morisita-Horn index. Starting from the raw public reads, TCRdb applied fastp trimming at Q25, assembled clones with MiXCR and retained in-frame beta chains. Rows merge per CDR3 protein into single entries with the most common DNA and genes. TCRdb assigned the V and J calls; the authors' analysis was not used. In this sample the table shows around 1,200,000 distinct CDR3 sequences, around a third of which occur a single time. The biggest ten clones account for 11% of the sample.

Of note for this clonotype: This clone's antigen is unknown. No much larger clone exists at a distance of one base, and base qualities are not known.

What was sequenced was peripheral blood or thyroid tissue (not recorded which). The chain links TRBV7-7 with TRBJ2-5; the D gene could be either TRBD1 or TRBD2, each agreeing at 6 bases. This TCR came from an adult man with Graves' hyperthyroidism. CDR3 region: CASSSPPGAVETQYF. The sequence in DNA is TGTGCCAGCAGCTCACCACCGGGGGCGGTGGAGACCCAGTACTTC.